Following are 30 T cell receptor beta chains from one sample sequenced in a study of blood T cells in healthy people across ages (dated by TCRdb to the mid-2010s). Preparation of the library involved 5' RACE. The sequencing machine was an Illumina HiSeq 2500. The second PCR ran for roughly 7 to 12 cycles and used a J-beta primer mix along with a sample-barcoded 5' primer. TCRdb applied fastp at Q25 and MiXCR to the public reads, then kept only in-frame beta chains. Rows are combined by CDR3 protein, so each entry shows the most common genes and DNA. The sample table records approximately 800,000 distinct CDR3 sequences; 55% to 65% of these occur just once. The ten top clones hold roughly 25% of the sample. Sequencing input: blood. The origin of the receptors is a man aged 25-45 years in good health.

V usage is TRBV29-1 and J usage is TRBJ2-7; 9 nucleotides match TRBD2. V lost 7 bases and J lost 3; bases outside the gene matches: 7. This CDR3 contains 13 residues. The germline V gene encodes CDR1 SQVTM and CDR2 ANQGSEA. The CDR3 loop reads CSALAGENYEQYF. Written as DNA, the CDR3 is TGCAGCGCCTTAGCGGGGGAGAACTACGAGCAGTACTTC.

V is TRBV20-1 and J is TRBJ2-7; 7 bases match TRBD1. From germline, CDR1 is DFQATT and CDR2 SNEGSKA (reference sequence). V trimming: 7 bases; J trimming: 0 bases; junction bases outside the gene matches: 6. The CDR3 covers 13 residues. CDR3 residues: CSVGTVNSYEQYF. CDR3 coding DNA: TGCAGTGTAGGGACAGTGAACTCCTACGAGCAGTACTTC.

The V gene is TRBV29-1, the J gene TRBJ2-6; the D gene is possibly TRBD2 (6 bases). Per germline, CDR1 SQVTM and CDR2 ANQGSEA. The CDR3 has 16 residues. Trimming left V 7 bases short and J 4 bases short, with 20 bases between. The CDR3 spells CSAQKEGSPGANVLTF. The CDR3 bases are TGCAGCGCACAGAAGGAGGGTTCTCCCGGGGCCAACGTCCTGACTTTC. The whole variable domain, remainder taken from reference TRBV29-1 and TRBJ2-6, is SAVISQKPSRDICQRGTSLTIQCQVDSQVTMMFWYRQQPGQSLTLIATANQGSEATYESGFVIDKFPISRPNLTFSTLTVSNMSPEDSSIYLCSAQKEGSPGANVLTFGAGSRLTVL.

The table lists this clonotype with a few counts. CDR3 residues: CSAPSPGGAERETQYF. CDR3 nucleotide sequence: TGCAGTGCTCCCTCGCCCGGGGGGGCGGAAAGGGAGACCCAGTACTTC. The chain couples TRBV20-1 to TRBJ2-5, with 8 bases aligning to TRBD2. The CDR3 consists of 16 residues. V lost 5 bases, J lost 5 bases, and 16 bases stayed unmatched. The germline CDR1 and CDR2 sequences are DFQATT and SNEGSKA (reference sequence).

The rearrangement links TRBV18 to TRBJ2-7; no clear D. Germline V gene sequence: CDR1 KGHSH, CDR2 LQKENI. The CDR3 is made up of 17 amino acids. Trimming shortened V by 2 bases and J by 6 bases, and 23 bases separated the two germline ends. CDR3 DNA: TGTGCCAGCTCACCATCCCCCGGGCCTAGGGTGCGGTTCGAGCAGTACTTC. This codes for CASSPSPGPRVRFEQYF.

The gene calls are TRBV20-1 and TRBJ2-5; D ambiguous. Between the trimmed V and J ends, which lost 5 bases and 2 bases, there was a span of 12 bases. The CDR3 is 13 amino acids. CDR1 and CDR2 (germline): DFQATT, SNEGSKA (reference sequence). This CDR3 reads CSAPSDLQETQYF. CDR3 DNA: TGCAGTGCTCCCTCCGATTTACAAGAGACCCAGTACTTC.

CDR3: CASSLHRDEQFF. CDR3 in DNA: TGTGCCAGCAGCTTACACCGGGACGAGCAGTTCTTC. The V gene is TRBV7-2, the J gene TRBJ2-1, with D tentatively TRBD1 or TRBD2 (5 bases each). The CDR3 consists of 12 residues. Germline V gives CDR1 SGHTA, CDR2 FQGNSA. V shed 2 bases and J shed 10 bases, with 9 bases lying between them.

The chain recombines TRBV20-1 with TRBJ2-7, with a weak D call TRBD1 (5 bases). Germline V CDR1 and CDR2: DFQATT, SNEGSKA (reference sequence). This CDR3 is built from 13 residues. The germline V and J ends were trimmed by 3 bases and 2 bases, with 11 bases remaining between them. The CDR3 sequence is CSASPRVAYEQYF. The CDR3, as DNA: TGCAGTGCTAGCCCCAGGGTGGCCTACGAGCAGTACTTC.

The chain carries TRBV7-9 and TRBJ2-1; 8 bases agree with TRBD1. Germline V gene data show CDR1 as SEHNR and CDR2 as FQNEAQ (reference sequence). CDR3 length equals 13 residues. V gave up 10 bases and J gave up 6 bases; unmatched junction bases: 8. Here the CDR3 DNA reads TGTGCCAATCAGGGGGCGTCCCCCAATGAGCAGTTCTTC. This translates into CANQGASPNEQFF. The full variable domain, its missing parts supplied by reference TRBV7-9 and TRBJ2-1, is DTGVSQNPRHKITKRGQNVTFRCDPISEHNRLYWYRQTLGQGPEFLTYFQNEAQLEKSRLLSDRFSAERPKGSFSTLEIQRTEQGDSAMYLCANQGASPNEQFFGPGTRLTVL.

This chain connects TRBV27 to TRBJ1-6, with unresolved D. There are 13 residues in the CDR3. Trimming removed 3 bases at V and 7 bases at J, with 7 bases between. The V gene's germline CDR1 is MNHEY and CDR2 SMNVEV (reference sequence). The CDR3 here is CASSFVQNSPLHF. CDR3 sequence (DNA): TGTGCCAGCAGTTTTGTCCAGAATTCACCCCTCCACTTT.

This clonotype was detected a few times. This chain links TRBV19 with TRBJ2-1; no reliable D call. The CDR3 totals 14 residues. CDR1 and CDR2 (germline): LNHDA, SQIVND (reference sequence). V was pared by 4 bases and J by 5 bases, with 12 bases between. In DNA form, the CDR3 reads TGTGCCAGTAGTAAGTACTATCGGGACAATGAGCAGTTCTTC. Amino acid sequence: CASSKYYRDNEQFF.

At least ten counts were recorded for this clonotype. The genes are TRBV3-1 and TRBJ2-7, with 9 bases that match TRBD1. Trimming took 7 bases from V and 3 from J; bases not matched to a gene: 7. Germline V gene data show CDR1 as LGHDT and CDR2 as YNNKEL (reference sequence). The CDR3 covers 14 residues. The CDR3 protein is CASTQTGGVYEQYF. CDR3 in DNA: TGTGCCAGCACCCAGACAGGGGGAGTCTACGAGCAGTACTTC.

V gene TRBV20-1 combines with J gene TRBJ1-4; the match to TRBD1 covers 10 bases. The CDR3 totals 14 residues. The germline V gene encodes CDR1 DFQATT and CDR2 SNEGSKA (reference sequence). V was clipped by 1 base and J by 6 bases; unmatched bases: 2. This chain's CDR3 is CSARGGQGYEKLFF. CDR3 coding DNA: TGCAGTGCTAGAGGGGGACAGGGGTATGAAAAACTGTTTTTT.

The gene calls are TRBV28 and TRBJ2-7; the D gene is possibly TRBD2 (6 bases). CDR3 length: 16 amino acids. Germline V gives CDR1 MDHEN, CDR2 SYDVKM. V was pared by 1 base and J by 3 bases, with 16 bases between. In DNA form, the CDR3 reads TGTGCCAGCAGTTTATCCCCGGAGGGTGTGGACTACGAGCAGTACTTC. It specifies CASSLSPEGVDYEQYF.

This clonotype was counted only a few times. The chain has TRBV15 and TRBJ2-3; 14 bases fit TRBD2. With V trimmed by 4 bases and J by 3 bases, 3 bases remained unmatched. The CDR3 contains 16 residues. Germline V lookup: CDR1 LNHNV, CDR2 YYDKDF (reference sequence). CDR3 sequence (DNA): TGTGCCACCAGCAAGGGACTAGCGGGGGATACAGATACGCAGTATTTT. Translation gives CATSKGLAGDTDTQYF.

CDR3 DNA: TGCAGTGCTAGTAACCTAGCGGGGTTCACCAATGAGCAGTTCTTC. Protein product: CSASNLAGFTNEQFF. The chain links TRBV20-1 to TRBJ2-1; 9 positions agree with TRBD2. Germline V gives CDR1 DFQATT, CDR2 SNEGSKA (reference sequence). The CDR3 has 15 amino acids. V was clipped by 3 bases and J by 6 bases; unmatched bases: 9.

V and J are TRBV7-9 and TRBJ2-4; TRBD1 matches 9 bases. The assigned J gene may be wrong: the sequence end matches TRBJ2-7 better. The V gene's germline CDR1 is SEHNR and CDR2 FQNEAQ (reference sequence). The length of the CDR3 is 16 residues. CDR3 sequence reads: CASSLDWGTGLYEQYF. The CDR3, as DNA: TGTGCCAGCAGCTTAGACTGGGGGACAGGGCTCTACGAGCAGTACTTC.

CDR3 residues: CASSVDQNYGYTF. In DNA form, the CDR3 reads TGTGCCAGCAGCGTAGACCAGAACTATGGCTACACCTTC. This chain joins TRBV9 and TRBJ1-2; no firm D call. V lost 0 bases, J lost 2 bases, and 5 bases lay in between. The CDR3 consists of 13 residues. The germline V gene has CDR1 SGDLS and CDR2 YYNGEE.

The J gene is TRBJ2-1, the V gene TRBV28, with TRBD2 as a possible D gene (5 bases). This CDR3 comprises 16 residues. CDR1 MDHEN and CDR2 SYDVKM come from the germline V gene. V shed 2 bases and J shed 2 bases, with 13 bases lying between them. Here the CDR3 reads CASSLAGELTYNEQFF. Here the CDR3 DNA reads TGTGCCAGCAGTTTAGCCGGGGAACTTACCTACAATGAGCAGTTCTTC.

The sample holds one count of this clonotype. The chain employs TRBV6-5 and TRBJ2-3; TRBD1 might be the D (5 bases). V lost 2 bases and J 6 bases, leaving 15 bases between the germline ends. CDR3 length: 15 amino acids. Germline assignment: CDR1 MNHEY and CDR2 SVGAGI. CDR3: CASSYPHPSGDTQYF. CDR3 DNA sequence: TGTGCCAGCAGTTACCCCCACCCATCAGGGGATACGCAGTATTTT.

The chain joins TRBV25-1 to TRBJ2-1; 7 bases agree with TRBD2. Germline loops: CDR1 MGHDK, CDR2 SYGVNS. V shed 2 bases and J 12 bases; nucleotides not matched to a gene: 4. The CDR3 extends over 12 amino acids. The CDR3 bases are TGTGCCAGCAGTGAAAGAGGCGGGGGGCAGTTCTTC. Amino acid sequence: CASSERGGGQFF. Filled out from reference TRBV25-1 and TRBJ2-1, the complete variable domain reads EADIYQTPRYLVIGTGKKITLECSQTMGHDKMYWYQQDPGMELHLIHYSYGVNSTEKGDLSSESTVSRIRTEHFPLTLESARPSHTSQYLCASSERGGGQFFGPGTRLTVL.

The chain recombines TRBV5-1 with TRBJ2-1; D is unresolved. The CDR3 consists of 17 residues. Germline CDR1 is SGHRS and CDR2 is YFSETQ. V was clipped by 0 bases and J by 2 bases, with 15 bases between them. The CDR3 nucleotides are TGCGCCAGCAGCTTGGTCCCTGGGGATCTCACCTACAATGAGCAGTTCTTC. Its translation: CASSLVPGDLTYNEQFF.

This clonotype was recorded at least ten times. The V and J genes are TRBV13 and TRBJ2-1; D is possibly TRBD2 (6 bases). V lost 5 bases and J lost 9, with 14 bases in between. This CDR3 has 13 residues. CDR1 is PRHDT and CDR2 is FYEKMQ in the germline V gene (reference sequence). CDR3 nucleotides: TGTGCCAGCAGCCCGAGACTAGTCGGTGAGCAGTTCTTC. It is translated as CASSPRLVGEQFF.

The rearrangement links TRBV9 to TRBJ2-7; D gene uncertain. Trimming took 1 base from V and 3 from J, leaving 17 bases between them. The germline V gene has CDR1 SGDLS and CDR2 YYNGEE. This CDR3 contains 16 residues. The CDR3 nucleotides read TGTGCCAGCAGCGTAATGCCCGCAGGTTTGATCTACGAGCAGTACTTC. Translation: CASSVMPAGLIYEQYF.

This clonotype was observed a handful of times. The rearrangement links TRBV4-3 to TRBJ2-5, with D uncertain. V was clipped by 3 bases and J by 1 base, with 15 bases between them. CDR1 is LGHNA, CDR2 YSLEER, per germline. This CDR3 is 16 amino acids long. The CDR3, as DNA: TGCGCCAGCAGCCACTCCTTGGACGGCGGCCAAGAGACCCAGTACTTC. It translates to CASSHSLDGGQETQYF.

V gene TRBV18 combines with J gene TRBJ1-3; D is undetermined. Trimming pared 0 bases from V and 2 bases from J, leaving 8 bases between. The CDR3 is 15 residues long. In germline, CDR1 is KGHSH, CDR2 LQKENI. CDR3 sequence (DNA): TGTGCCAGCTCACCACCGGTGGGTACTGGAAACACCATATATTTT. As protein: CASSPPVGTGNTIYF.

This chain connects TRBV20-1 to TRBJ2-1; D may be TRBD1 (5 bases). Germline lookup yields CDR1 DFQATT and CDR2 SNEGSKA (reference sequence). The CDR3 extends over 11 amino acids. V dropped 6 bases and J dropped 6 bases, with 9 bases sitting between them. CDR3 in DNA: TGCAGTGCCCCTGGGGCCAATGAGCAGTTCTTC. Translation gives CSAPGANEQFF.

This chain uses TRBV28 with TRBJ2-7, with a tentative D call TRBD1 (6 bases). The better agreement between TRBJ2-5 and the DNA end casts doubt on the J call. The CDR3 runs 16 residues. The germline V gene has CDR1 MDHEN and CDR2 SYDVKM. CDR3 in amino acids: CASSLWKDSRWETQYF. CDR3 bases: TGTGCCAGCAGTTTATGGAAGGACAGCCGGTGGGAGACCCAGTACTTC.

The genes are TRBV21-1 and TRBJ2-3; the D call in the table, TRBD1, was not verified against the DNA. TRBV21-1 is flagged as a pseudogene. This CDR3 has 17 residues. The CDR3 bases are TGTGCCAGCAGCAAACCGGGACAGGGTGGGGTCACAGATACGCAGTATTTT. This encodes CASSKPGQGGVTDTQYF.

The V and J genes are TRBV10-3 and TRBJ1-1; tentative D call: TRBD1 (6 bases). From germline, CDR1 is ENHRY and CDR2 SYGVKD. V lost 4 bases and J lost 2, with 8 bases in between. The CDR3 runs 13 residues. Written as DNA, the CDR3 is TGTGCCATCAGTGGACAGGTAAACACTGAAGCTTTCTTT. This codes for CAISGQVNTEAFF.